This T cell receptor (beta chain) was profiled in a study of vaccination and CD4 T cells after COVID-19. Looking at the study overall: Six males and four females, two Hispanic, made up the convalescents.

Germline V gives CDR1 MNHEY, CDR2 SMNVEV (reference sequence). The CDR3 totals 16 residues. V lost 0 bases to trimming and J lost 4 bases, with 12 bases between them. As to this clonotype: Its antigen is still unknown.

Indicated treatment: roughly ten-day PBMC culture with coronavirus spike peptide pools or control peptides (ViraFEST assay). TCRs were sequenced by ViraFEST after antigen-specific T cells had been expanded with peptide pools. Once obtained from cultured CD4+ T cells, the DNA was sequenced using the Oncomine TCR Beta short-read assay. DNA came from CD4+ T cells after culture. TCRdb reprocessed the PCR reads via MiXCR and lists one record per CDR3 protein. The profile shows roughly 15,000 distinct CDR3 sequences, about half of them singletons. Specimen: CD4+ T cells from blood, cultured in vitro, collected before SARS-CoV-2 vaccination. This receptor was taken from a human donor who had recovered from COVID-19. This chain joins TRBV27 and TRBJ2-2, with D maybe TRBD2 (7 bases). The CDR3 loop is CASSLSGGGLTGELFF. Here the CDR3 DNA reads TGTGCCAGCAGTTTATCAGGCGGGGGCCTCACCGGGGAGCTGTTTTTT.